Below are 8 T cell receptor beta chains sequenced from a single sample in a study of blood T cells in healthy people across ages. Next came a second PCR, run for about 6 to 12 cycles, which used a sample-barcoded 5' primer along with a J-beta primer mix. TCRdb re-derived calls from the 5' RACE reads in MiXCR, one entry per CDR3 protein. The repertoire holds roughly 650,000 distinct CDR3 sequences, with 32% as singletons. The material sequenced was blood. The receptors were gathered from a woman of 80 years or more in good health.

The gene calls are TRBV20-1 and TRBJ2-7; 8 nucleotides line up with TRBD1. This CDR3 has 15 amino acids. Per the germline V gene, CDR1 is DFQATT and CDR2 is SNEGSKA (reference sequence). J gave up 4 bases and V 2 bases, and 10 bases lay outside the gene matches. The CDR3: CSARPRQGAGYEQYF. For the CDR3, the DNA is TGCAGTGCTAGACCCCGTCAGGGGGCTGGGTACGAGCAGTACTTC.

The chain has TRBV15 and TRBJ2-1; 9 bases align to TRBD2. V was clipped by 0 bases and J by 7 bases; unmatched bases: 13. The CDR3 length is 18 residues. Germline V gives CDR1 LNHNV, CDR2 YYDKDF (reference sequence). CDR3 bases: TGTGCCACCAGCAGAGAGGGCGGGGGGGCCTCTGTGGGGAATGAGCAGTTCTTC. Translating it yields CATSREGGGASVGNEQFF.

As concerns this clonotype: Given a much more abundant clone one base away, this may be a read error. J is TRBJ2-1 and V is TRBV28, with a possible D match to TRBD1 (5 bases). CDR1 is MDHEN and CDR2 is SYDVKM in the germline V gene. The CDR3 length is 13 residues. CDR3 DNA sequence: TGTACCAGCAGGGCCCTCTCCTACAATGAGCAGTTCTTC. It is translated as CTSRALSYNEQFF.

This clonotype appeared many times. The chain carries TRBV20-1 and TRBJ2-1; D is uncertain. Trimming took off 1 base at V and 5 bases at J, with 12 bases between the two ends. This CDR3 contains 14 residues. Germline V gene sequence: CDR1 DFQATT, CDR2 SNEGSKA (reference sequence). CDR3 amino acids: CSARGRNQNNEQFF. CDR3 in DNA: TGCAGTGCTAGAGGACGGAACCAAAACAATGAGCAGTTCTTC.

This chain links TRBV20-1 with TRBJ2-7; D possibly corresponds to TRBD2 (5 bases). This CDR3 is built from 15 residues. V lost 8 bases, J lost 0 bases, and 20 bases lay in between. Germline CDR1 is DFQATT and CDR2 is SNEGSKA (reference sequence). The DNA of the CDR3 is TGCAGTCCACCGCCCTCCGGGAACCTCTCCTACGAGCAGTACTTC. Amino acid sequence: CSPPPSGNLSYEQYF.

This sequence joins TRBV27 and TRBJ2-3; 10 nucleotides line up with TRBD1. CDR3 length equals 20 residues. J gave up 4 bases and V 1 base, and 17 bases lay outside the gene matches. CDR1 is MNHEY, CDR2 SMNVEV, per germline (reference sequence). CDR3 sequence: CASSLWGTGDVMRLADTQYF. DNA for the CDR3: TGTGCCAGCAGTTTATGGGGGACAGGGGACGTTATGAGGTTGGCAGATACGCAGTATTTT.

This clonotype has at least ten counts. This chain links TRBV12-3 or TRBV12-4 with TRBJ1-1, with D unresolved. Trimming took off 7 bases at V and 3 bases at J, with 6 bases between the two ends. This CDR3 has 11 amino acids. The DNA for the CDR3 is TGTGCCAGCACCCTGGACACTGAAGCTTTCTTT. Its translation: CASTLDTEAFF.

This clonotype was seen a handful of times. A much larger clone sits a single nucleotide away, making a read error possible. CDR3 in DNA: TGCGCCAGCAGCCAAGAACTCACCAGGGGACTAGCGGGGGGGCGCGACGAGCAGTACTTC. Its translation is CASSQELTRGLAGGRDEQYF. The V and J genes are TRBV4-3 and TRBJ2-7, with 16 bases aligning to TRBD2. The CDR3 has 20 amino acids. Germline CDR1 and CDR2: LGHNA and YSLEER. The V and J ends lost 0 bases and 5 bases, in that order; junction bases with no gene match: 13.